Listed below are T cell receptor beta chains from one sample, sequenced in a study of T-cell reconstitution after alpha-beta-depleted transplantation in children. TCRdb reprocessed the PCR reads with MiXCR, giving one entry per CDR3 protein. Altogether about 250,000 distinct CDR3 sequences are present, approximately 24% being singletons, with the ten largest covering 4.8%. This specimen consisted of PBMCs, mostly from graft donor cells, obtained 360 days after TCRalphabeta/CD19-depleted stem cell transplant. These TCRs come from a female patient aged 2 to 10 who had a stem cell transplant for congenital amegakaryocytic thrombocytopenia, so the T cells may come from the graft donor. Both conserved end residues are part of each CDR3. A D gene is named only where the DNA matches it firmly. A row's size may be missing; if present it is once, few, many or a size class.

.	TRBV4-3	TRBJ2-5	many	CASSQDLKTSETQYF	TGCGCCAGCAGCCAAGACCTGAAGACCTCAGAGACCCAGTACTTC
TRBD2	TRBV9	TRBJ2-7	many	CASSYTGTSGSYEQYF	TGTGCCAGCAGCTACACCGGGACTAGCGGCTCCTACGAGCAGTACTTC
.	TRBV2	TRBJ1-1	.	CASRETGPF	TGTGCCAGCAGGGAGACAGGTCCCTTT
TRBD2	TRBV5-6	TRBJ2-3	few	CASSFGLAAFPDSTDTQYF	TGTGCCAGCAGCTTTGGACTAGCGGCCTTTCCGGATAGCACAGATACGCAGTATTTT
.	TRBV28	TRBJ1-1	.	CASSSQGRGNTEAFF	TGTGCCAGCAGCAGCCAGGGAAGGGGGAACACTGAAGCTTTCTTT
.	TRBV5-6	TRBJ2-3	.	CASSFPSAGDTQYF	TGTGCCAGCAGCTTCCCTTCCGCCGGGGATACGCAGTATTTT
TRBD1	TRBV7-6	TRBJ2-5	.	CASAWGQGDETQYF	TGTGCCAGCGCCTGGGGACAGGGGGATGAGACCCAGTACTTC
TRBD2	TRBV2	TRBJ2-3	few	CASTPGIAGGTDTQYF	TGTGCCAGCACACCGGGAATAGCGGGGGGCACAGATACGCAGTATTTT
.	TRBV27	TRBJ2-3	.	CASQLGDTQYF	TGTGCCAGCCAATTGGGGGATACGCAGTATTTT
TRBD2	TRBV11-2	TRBJ2-3	.	CASSPNGRGVTDTQYF	TGTGCCAGCAGCCCCAACGGGAGGGGGGTCACAGATACGCAGTATTTT
.	TRBV20-1	TRBJ2-2	.	CSARVQGGTGELFF	TGCAGTGCTAGAGTGCAGGGTGGGACCGGGGAGCTGTTTTTT
.	TRBV2	TRBJ1-1	.	CASTISREGTEAFF	TGTGCCAGCACCATAAGCAGGGAGGGGACTGAAGCTTTCTTT
.	TRBV7-6	TRBJ2-2	few	CASSLAIQLANTGELFF	TGTGCCAGCAGCTTAGCAATTCAACTAGCTAACACCGGGGAGCTGTTTTTT
TRBD2	TRBV4-3	TRBJ2-1	few	CASSQDWTSGAYNEQFF	TGCGCCAGCAGCCAAGATTGGACTAGCGGTGCCTACAATGAGCAGTTCTTC
.	TRBV5-1	TRBJ1-6	few	CASSLAGVINSPLHF	TGCGCCAGCAGCTTGGCTGGGGTCATCAATTCACCCCTCCACTTT
.	TRBV29-1	TRBJ2-3	.	CSALGRYQGDTQYF	TGCAGCGCCCTGGGTAGATACCAGGGAGATACGCAGTATTTT
.	TRBV6-5	TRBJ1-1	once	CASSYLRSTEAFF	TGTGCCAGCAGTTACTTGAGGAGTACTGAAGCTTTCTTT
TRBD1	TRBV4-3	TRBJ2-7	.	CANGDRPGVYEQYF	TGCGCCAACGGGGACAGGCCGGGGGTCTACGAGCAGTACTTC
TRBD1	TRBV20-1	TRBJ2-5	few	CSARGPDRVRGLQETQYF	TGCAGTGCTAGAGGACCTGACAGGGTCCGGGGCCTACAAGAGACCCAGTACTTC
TRBD2	TRBV29-1	TRBJ2-5	.	CSASLSGRKETQYF	TGCAGCGCCTCCCTTAGCGGGAGGAAAGAGACCCAGTACTTC
.	TRBV10-3	TRBJ1-2	.	CAISEGYPSNYGYTF	TGTGCCATCAGTGAGGGGTACCCCTCTAACTATGGCTACACCTTC